This entry lists 20 T cell receptor beta chains sequenced from one sample in a study of cytomegalovirus exposure and HLA in healthy donors. PCR employed 60 Vbeta and 13 Jbeta primers. Here immunoSEQ multiplex PCR was the method, and the copy in TCRdb shows in-frame clones only, minus some. The data contain some 120,000 clones, around 79% of them singletons. Sample: PBMCs. The source of these receptors is a woman in her 40s in good health and CMV-seronegative.

Points on this clone: An end of the junction differs from the germline gene, which may be a read error. The genes are TRBV7-6 and TRBJ1-2; D is perhaps TRBD1 (5 bases). The germline V gene has CDR1 SGHVS and CDR2 FNYEAQ. The CDR3 covers 12 residues. CDR3 sequence: CASGFGGSGYTF. The CDR3 DNA is TGTGCCAGCGGCTTTGGGGGAAGCGGGTACACCTTC.

The chain joins TRBV5-1 to TRBJ2-4, with D possibly TRBD2 on 5 matching bases. The CDR3 runs 14 residues. Deletions cut 2 bases from V and 7 bases from J, with 13 bases between. CDR1 SGHRS and CDR2 YFSETQ come from the germline V gene. CDR3 amino acids: CASSFTRSGNIQYF. The CDR3 nucleotides read TGCGCCAGCAGCTTCACTAGATCGGGGAACATTCAGTACTTC.

This sequence joins TRBV28 and TRBJ2-3; 8 nucleotides match TRBD2. CDR3 length: 14 residues. The J segment lost 4 bases and the V segment lost 6 bases, leaving 6 bases of the junction unmatched. CDR1 is MDHEN, CDR2 SYDVKM, per germline. The CDR3 sequence is CASSPGGGSDTQYF. For the CDR3, the DNA is TGTGCCAGCAGCCCGGGAGGGGGATCAGATACGCAGTATTTT. The variable domain in full, completed from reference TRBV28 and TRBJ2-3, reads DVKVTQSSRYLVKRTGEKVFLECVQDMDHENMFWYRQDPGLGLRLIYFSYDVKMKEKGDIPEGYSVSREKKERFSLILESASTNQTSMYLCASSPGGGSDTQYFGPGTRLTVL.

A word on this clone: Compared with germline, one end of the junction differs, possibly owing to a read error. The chain uses TRBV6-5 and TRBJ2-6; 7 nucleotides agree with TRBD1. Looked up from germline, CDR1 is MNHEY and CDR2 is SVGAGI. This CDR3 contains 15 residues. The CDR3, as DNA: TGTGCCAGCAGTCGGGACAGCTCTGGGGCCAACGGCCTGACTTTC. Translating gives CASSRDSSGANGLTF.

J is TRBJ2-3 and V is TRBV25-1, with 8 bases that match TRBD2. Losses at the gene ends were 4 bases for V and 4 bases for J; bases not matched to a gene: 10. Germline assignment: CDR1 MGHDK and CDR2 SYGVNS. CDR3 size: 16 residues. For the CDR3, the DNA is TGTGCCAGCAGTGCCCCGACTAGCGAGCGGGCAGATACGCAGTATTTT. Amino acids: CASSAPTSERADTQYF.

This sequence joins TRBV15 and TRBJ1-2; D might be TRBD1 (5 bases). The CDR3 spans 14 residues. The germline CDR1 and CDR2 sequences are LNHNV and YYDKDF (reference sequence). Trimming cost V 1 base and J 0 bases, with 6 bases left between them. CDR3: CATSRGGANYGYTF. For the CDR3, the DNA is TGTGCCACCAGCAGAGGGGGGGCTAACTATGGCTACACCTTC.

The chain has TRBV15 and TRBJ2-7; possibly TRBD1 for D (6 bases). The CDR3 runs 16 residues. V dropped 1 base and J dropped 2 bases, with 15 bases sitting between them. Germline CDR1 is LNHNV and CDR2 is YYDKDF (reference sequence). The CDR3 sequence is CATSRVGQGHPYEQYF. The CDR3 nucleotides are TGTGCCACCAGCAGAGTAGGGCAGGGGCACCCCTACGAGCAGTACTTC.

This chain links TRBV28 with TRBJ2-1; 8 bases fit TRBD2. The CDR3 sequence is 15 residues long. Germline CDR1 is MDHEN and CDR2 is SYDVKM. The ends lost 5 bases at V and 8 bases at J; junction bases unmatched: 11. The CDR3 is CASSTPDGRVYEQFF. The CDR3 DNA follows: TGTGCCAGCAGTACCCCTGACGGGAGGGTCTATGAGCAGTTCTTC. The full variable domain, its missing parts supplied by reference TRBV28 and TRBJ2-1, is DVKVTQSSRYLVKRTGEKVFLECVQDMDHENMFWYRQDPGLGLRLIYFSYDVKMKEKGDIPEGYSVSREKKERFSLILESASTNQTSMYLCASSTPDGRVYEQFFGPGTRLTVL.

The chain joins TRBV5-8 to TRBJ2-5, with 9 positions matching TRBD1. CDR1 and CDR2 (germline): SGHTS, YDEGEE. The CDR3 consists of 16 residues. J gave up 5 bases and V 1 base, and 9 bases lay outside the gene matches. CDR3 region: CASSLRTGGRWETQYF. DNA of the CDR3: TGTGCCAGCAGCTTGCGTACAGGGGGCAGGTGGGAGACCCAGTACTTC.

Here the CDR3 reads CASSLAQASNEKLFF. DNA of the CDR3: TGTGCCAGCAGCTTAGCGCAGGCCTCTAATGAAAAACTGTTTTTT. The genes are TRBV7-2 and TRBJ1-4; D remains ambiguous. Deletions cut 0 bases from V and 3 bases from J, with 8 bases between. This CDR3 region has 15 residues. The germline V gene encodes CDR1 SGHTA and CDR2 FQGNSA.

The chain links TRBV6-5 to TRBJ2-7; D is possibly TRBD1 (6 bases). This CDR3 is built from 14 residues. Germline assignment: CDR1 MNHEY and CDR2 SVGAGI. The V gene lost 0 bases and the J gene lost 4 bases, with 10 bases spanning the gap. Written as DNA, the CDR3 is TGTGCCAGCAGTTACTCCTACAGGGAATACGAGCAGTACTTC. This codes for CASSYSYREYEQYF.

In DNA form, the CDR3 reads TGTGCCAGCAGTTCTAGCGGGGGGGCAGGGGAGACCCAGTACTTC. Translation gives CASSSSGGAGETQYF. The gene calls are TRBV6-6 and TRBJ2-5; 12 bases map to TRBD2. The CDR3 loop spans 15 amino acids. Losses at the gene ends were 4 bases for V and 5 bases for J; bases not matched to a gene: 5. The germline V gene encodes CDR1 MNHNY and CDR2 SVGAGI (reference sequence).

In the case of this clone: Sequence at one end of the junction differs from germline and may be a read error. The rearrangement uses TRBV18 and TRBJ1-5; D gene ambiguous. Per germline, CDR1 KGHSH and CDR2 LQKENI. This CDR3 is 15 amino acids long. CDR3 sequence: CASSPRRAAEQPQHF. CDR3 DNA: TGTGCCAGCTCCCCACGGAGAGCCGCGGAGCAGCCCCAGCATTTT.

The rearrangement joins TRBV10-3 to TRBJ2-2, with D possibly TRBD2 on 5 matching bases. The germline V gene encodes CDR1 ENHRY and CDR2 SYGVKD. Trimming took off 3 bases at V and 9 bases at J, with 8 bases between the two ends. CDR3 length equals 12 residues. CDR3 protein: CAISEGSRELFF. CDR3 DNA sequence: TGTGCCATCAGTGAAGGGAGCCGGGAGCTGTTTTTT.

V gene TRBV27 combines with J gene TRBJ1-5; D is unresolved. Trimming left V 5 bases short and J 1 base short, with 9 bases between. This CDR3 has 14 amino acids. Per germline, CDR1 MNHEY and CDR2 SMNVEV (reference sequence). The CDR3 nucleotides read TGTGCCAGCAGTGTTTACGGGAGCAATCAGCCCCAGCATTTT. Translating it yields CASSVYGSNQPQHF.

This chain connects TRBV10-3 to TRBJ2-1, with D perhaps matching TRBD2 (5 bases). V lost 3 bases and J 1 base, leaving 7 bases between the germline ends. Germline V gene lookup returns CDR1 ENHRY and CDR2 SYGVKD. The CDR3 runs 14 residues. This CDR3 is CAISEIASYNEQFF. Written as DNA, the CDR3 is TGTGCCATCAGTGAAATAGCGTCCTACAATGAGCAGTTCTTC.

V gene TRBV11-2 combines with J gene TRBJ2-3; D is possibly TRBD2 (5 bases). Trimming shortened V by 5 bases and J by 4 bases, and 10 bases separated the two germline ends. The germline V gene has CDR1 SGHAT and CDR2 FQNNGV. The CDR3 covers 13 residues. CDR3 nucleotides: TGTGCCAGCAGCGTCCCCGGGGCAGATACGCAGTATTTT. This gives the protein CASSVPGADTQYF.

The V call is TRBV19, the J call TRBJ2-1, with a tentative D call TRBD1 (5 bases). The CDR3 has 12 residues. The germline V gene has CDR1 LNHDA and CDR2 SQIVND (reference sequence). V was pared by 5 bases and J by 9 bases, with 11 bases between. In DNA form, the CDR3 reads TGTGCCAGTAGTTATCCAGGGCCTGAGCAGTTCTTC. Protein product: CASSYPGPEQFF.

The V and J genes are TRBV11-2 and TRBJ2-7; 10 positions match TRBD1. There are 13 residues in the CDR3. Losses at the gene ends were 8 bases for V and 3 bases for J; bases not matched to a gene: 4. Per the germline V gene, CDR1 is SGHAT and CDR2 is FQNNGV. The CDR3 sequence is CASGWTGGYEQYF. The DNA of the CDR3 is TGTGCCAGCGGCTGGACAGGGGGCTACGAGCAGTACTTC.

The genes are TRBV18 and TRBJ1-4; 7 positions agree with TRBD1. The V segment lost 6 bases and the J segment 6 bases; nucleotides outside the gene matches: 4. Germline lookup yields CDR1 KGHSH and CDR2 LQKENI. CDR3 length: 13 amino acids. CDR3 sequence: CASSQGDYEKLFF. Written as DNA, the CDR3 is TGTGCCAGCTCGCAGGGGGATTATGAAAAACTGTTTTTT.